The clone carrying this T cell receptor (beta chain) has a count of ten or more. The read comes to an end 3 residues before the CDR3 does, leaving the germline J gene to fill in the end. Assay: immunoSEQ multiplex PCR; the TCRdb copy retains only in-frame clones and omits some. This sample comprises 25,000 to 35,000 clones, none seen once only. The sample is drawn from a study of T cell clonality in common variable immunodeficiency. V gave up 2 bases and J gave up 5 bases; unmatched junction bases: 7. The CDR3 has 15 residues. The sequence was obtained from a person between 18 and 75 years old in good health. The sequenced sample consisted of peripheral blood mononuclear cells. This chain connects TRBV12-3 or TRBV12-4 to TRBJ1-2; TRBD1 agrees at 8 bases. This CDR3 reads CASSLMGDRGYGYTF. The sequenced CDR3 bases are TGTGCCAGCAGTTTAATGGGTGACAGGGGATATGGC.